This entry lists 32 T cell receptor beta chains sequenced from one sample in a study of T cell changes during pregnancy in multiple sclerosis. TCRdb's copy holds only in-frame clones and misses some; the assay was immunoSEQ multiplex PCR. Of roughly 100,000 clones detected, about 90% appear once; the ten largest clones hold 3% to 3.5%. This sample comprised peripheral blood, obtained in the second trimester of pregnancy. The receptors here all came from a female donor with multiple sclerosis, enrolled in a pregnancy study.

The rearrangement uses TRBV28 and TRBJ1-1; a weak D match, TRBD1 (6 bases). With 10 bases removed from V and 0 bases from J, the gap between germline ends came to 15 bases. The CDR3 is 14 residues long. Germline V gene lookup returns CDR1 MDHEN and CDR2 SYDVKM. The CDR3 region has the DNA TGTGCCACCGTGCCAGGGGCTTTGAACACTGAAGCTTTCTTT. This gives the protein CATVPGALNTEAFF.

The chain couples TRBV7-3 to TRBJ2-2; TRBD2 agrees at 12 bases. CDR1 is SGHTA and CDR2 is FQGTGA in the germline V gene. The CDR3 runs to 15 residues. Trimming at V came to 4 bases and at J to 7 bases, leaving 4 bases not matched to a gene. The DNA of the CDR3 is TGTGCCAGCAGCTCAAGACTAGCGGGAGACGGGGAGCTGTTTTTT. Its protein product is CASSSRLAGDGELFF.

The gene calls are TRBV6-4 and TRBJ2-3; D is possibly TRBD2 (5 bases). The CDR3 has 16 residues. The ends were cut back, 3 bases at V and 0 bases at J, with 13 bases in the middle. CDR1 and CDR2 (germline): MRHNA, SNTAGT. Here the CDR3 DNA reads TGTGCCAGCAGTGAGTTTCGAGCGGACAGCACAGATACGCAGTATTTT. This sequence encodes CASSEFRADSTDTQYF.

V and J are TRBV5-8 and TRBJ2-3; 10 bases map to TRBD2. The CDR3 spans 17 residues. V dropped 7 bases and J dropped 0; count of bases not matched to a gene: 11. The germline gives CDR1 SGHTS, CDR2 YDEGEE. This CDR3 reads CASPRGLAGASTDTQYF. CDR3 DNA: TGTGCCAGCCCCCGGGGGCTAGCGGGAGCTAGCACAGATACGCAGTATTTT.

J is TRBJ1-3 and V is TRBV6-5; 8 bases match TRBD1. Germline values: CDR1 MNHEY, CDR2 SVGAGI. The CDR3 runs 16 residues. The junction had 2 bases not matched to a gene; V was cut back by 0 bases and J by 1 base. The CDR3 reads CASSYSQGASGNTIYF. CDR3 coding DNA: TGTGCCAGCAGTTACTCGCAGGGGGCTTCTGGAAACACCATATATTTT.

The J gene is TRBJ2-4, the V gene TRBV7-2; D is unclear. CDR1 is SGHTA and CDR2 is FQGNSA in the germline V gene. CDR3 length equals 13 residues. Trimming took off 1 base at V and 6 bases at J, with 7 bases between the two ends. CDR3 loop: CASSLDWPNIQYF. For the CDR3, the DNA is TGTGCCAGCAGCTTAGATTGGCCAAACATTCAGTACTTC.

The rearrangement links TRBV29-1 to TRBJ1-5, with a possible D match to TRBD1 (6 bases). This CDR3 has 15 amino acids. The germline gives CDR1 SQVTM, CDR2 ANQGSEA. V gave up 6 bases and J gave up 7 bases, with 22 bases separating them. The CDR3 sequence: CSVSDSYDGGQPQHF. The CDR3 DNA is TGCAGCGTATCGGACAGCTATGATGGAGGCCAGCCCCAGCATTTT.

The chain couples TRBV11-2 to TRBJ1-1; D might be TRBD1 (5 bases). Trimming took off 3 bases at V and 5 bases at J, with 13 bases between the two ends. CDR1 is SGHAT and CDR2 is FQNNGV in the germline V gene. This CDR3 is 14 amino acids long. In nucleotides, the CDR3 is TGTGCCAGCAGCTTTGGTCAGGGAATAACTGAAGCTTTCTTT. This translates into CASSFGQGITEAFF.

This clone was seen a single time. J is TRBJ2-7 and V is TRBV5-1; TRBD2 matches 7 bases. Losses at the gene ends were 1 base for V and 3 bases for J; bases not matched to a gene: 10. The V gene's germline CDR1 is SGHRS and CDR2 YFSETQ. This CDR3 has 16 residues. The CDR3 DNA is TGCGCCAGCAGCTTGTTTGAGGGCCTAGCGGTCTACGAGCAGTACTTC. This gives the protein CASSLFEGLAVYEQYF.

This CDR3 reads CASSVTRRYEQYF. DNA for the CDR3: TGTGCCAGCAGCGTAACTAGGAGGTACGAGCAGTACTTC. V usage is TRBV14 and J usage is TRBJ2-7, with a tentative D call TRBD2 (5 bases). Deletions cut 5 bases from V and 4 bases from J, with 12 bases between. The CDR3 consists of 13 residues. Germline assignment: CDR1 SGHDN and CDR2 FVKESK.

V usage is TRBV7-8 and J usage is TRBJ2-3; the D gene is possibly TRBD2 (5 bases). CDR3 length: 15 amino acids. V was clipped by 2 bases and J by 0 bases, with 9 bases between them. Germline assignment: CDR1 SGHVS and CDR2 FQNEAQ. CDR3 sequence: CASSLYQRSTDTQYF. The DNA of the CDR3 is TGTGCCAGCAGCTTATATCAGCGGAGCACAGATACGCAGTATTTT.

The rearrangement joins TRBV6-4 to TRBJ2-2; D unresolved. The CDR3 covers 14 residues. Germline CDR1 and CDR2: MRHNA and SNTAGT. Trimming stripped 6 bases from V and 8 bases from J, with 16 bases between. CDR3 bases: TGTGCCAGCAGGCCCCCCGGGTCGAGAGGGGAGCTGTTTTTT. This codes for CASRPPGSRGELFF.

The chain employs TRBV5-1 and TRBJ2-1; a weak D match, TRBD2 (6 bases). CDR1 and CDR2 (germline): SGHRS, YFSETQ. Trimming removed 2 bases at V and 7 bases at J, with 19 bases between. The CDR3 has 16 residues. CDR3 sequence: CASSFAPRDSGNEQFF. The CDR3 region has the DNA TGCGCCAGCAGCTTTGCCCCGCGGGACTCGGGGAATGAGCAGTTCTTC.

The V and J genes are TRBV6-1 and TRBJ2-7, with D maybe TRBD2 (6 bases). There are 14 residues in the CDR3. Per the germline V gene, CDR1 is MNHNS and CDR2 is SASEGT. Trimming pared 6 bases from V and 3 bases from J, leaving 15 bases between. In DNA form, the CDR3 reads TGTGCCAGCAGCGGTCGGGACTCCATCTACGAGCAGTACTTC. Translating gives CASSGRDSIYEQYF.

The chain combines TRBV2 with TRBJ2-3, with TRBD2 matching over 10 bases. The CDR3 loop spans 14 amino acids. V lost 7 bases, J lost 7 bases, and 8 bases stayed unmatched. Germline CDR1 reads SNHLY; CDR2 reads FYNNEI. The CDR3 here is CASTLAGVQHTQYF. CDR3 nucleotides: TGTGCCAGCACCCTAGCGGGAGTTCAACATACGCAGTATTTT.

This chain connects TRBV4-2 to TRBJ2-1; TRBD2 aligns across 11 bases. Germline V gene sequence: CDR1 LGHNA, CDR2 YNFKEQ. The V segment lost 0 bases and the J segment 7 bases; nucleotides outside the gene matches: 5. The CDR3 consists of 16 residues. Here the CDR3 reads CASSQEVAGGGNEQFF. The DNA of the CDR3 is TGTGCCAGCAGCCAAGAGGTAGCGGGAGGGGGTAATGAGCAGTTCTTC.

The chain uses TRBV10-3 and TRBJ1-3; D remains unclear. Germline V gene lookup returns CDR1 ENHRY and CDR2 SYGVKD. CDR3 length equals 11 residues. V lost 6 bases, J lost 6 bases, and 6 bases lay in between. CDR3 DNA: TGTGCCATCAGCGGGGTAAACACCATATATTTT. Translation: CAISGVNTIYF.

This chain connects TRBV28 to TRBJ2-5; D remains unclear. Germline assignment: CDR1 MDHEN and CDR2 SYDVKM. V lost 6 bases and J 0 bases, leaving 8 bases between the germline ends. This CDR3 has 13 residues. The DNA for the CDR3 is TGTGCCAGCAGCGGAGAGTACCAAGAGACCCAGTACTTC. Translation: CASSGEYQETQYF.

This chain connects TRBV27 to TRBJ2-7; TRBD2 matches at 9 bases. The CDR3 sequence is 14 residues long. The germline V gene has CDR1 MNHEY and CDR2 SMNVEV (reference sequence). V gave up 3 bases and J gave up 5 bases; unmatched junction bases: 5. The CDR3 DNA sequence: TGTGCCAGCAGTTTCAGCGGGAGGCCGAACGAGCAGTACTTC. Translation: CASSFSGRPNEQYF.

The chain employs TRBV11-1 and TRBJ2-7; 9 nucleotides line up with TRBD2. V lost 1 base, J lost 5 bases, and 9 bases stayed unmatched. The CDR3 has 16 amino acids. The V gene's germline CDR1 is SGHAT and CDR2 FQDESV (reference sequence). CDR3 DNA: TGTGCCAGCAGCTTAGTTGGCGGGAGGGCCAAGGACGAGCAGTACTTC. Translated: CASSLVGGRAKDEQYF.

V is TRBV30 and J is TRBJ2-4; 8 nucleotides align to TRBD2. V was clipped by 2 bases and J by 3 bases; unmatched bases: 6. The CDR3 covers 15 residues. Germline CDR1 GTSNPN, CDR2 SVGIG (reference sequence). This CDR3 reads CAWSRGGSGKNIQYF. CDR3 sequence (DNA): TGTGCCTGGAGTCGGGGGGGGAGTGGCAAAAACATTCAGTACTTC.

The table lists this clone with a count of one. The rearrangement joins TRBV5-6 to TRBJ2-3, with 8 bases fitting TRBD1. Germline V gene sequence: CDR1 SGHDT, CDR2 YYEEEE. J was trimmed by 1 base and V by 4 bases; bases with no gene match: 8. The CDR3 runs 16 residues. The CDR3 nucleotides read TGTGCCAGCAGCCACCGGGACAGGAGGGGCACAGATACGCAGTATTTT. The encoded protein is CASSHRDRRGTDTQYF.

This clone was detected a few times. Additional DNA sequences in this sample encode the identical CDR3. V and J are TRBV19 and TRBJ2-1; TRBD2 matches at 12 bases. This CDR3 comprises 16 residues. From germline, CDR1 is LNHDA and CDR2 SQIVND (reference sequence). Losses at the gene ends were 1 base for V and 7 bases for J; bases not matched to a gene: 5. The CDR3 spells CASSIGLAGGANEQFF. DNA of the CDR3: TGTGCCAGTAGTATAGGTCTAGCGGGAGGGGCGAATGAGCAGTTCTTC.

This chain joins TRBV5-6 and TRBJ2-7; 9 nucleotides line up with TRBD2. The J segment lost 4 bases and the V segment lost 1 base, leaving 6 bases of the junction unmatched. Germline lookup yields CDR1 SGHDT and CDR2 YYEEEE. The CDR3 has 15 residues. CDR3 bases: TGTGCCAGCAGCTTGATGGCTAGCGGGAAGTACGAGCAGTACTTC. It yields the protein CASSLMASGKYEQYF. Variable domain in full (rest from reference TRBV5-6 and TRBJ2-7): DAGVTQSPTHLIKTRGQQVTLRCSPKSGHDTVSWYQQALGQGPQFIFQYYEEEERQRGNFPDRFSGHQFPNYSSELNVNALLLGDSALYLCASSLMASGKYEQYFGPGTRLTVT.

This chain uses TRBV29-1 with TRBJ2-7; tentative D call: TRBD1 (6 bases). V was pared by 3 bases and J by 3 bases, with 12 bases between. From germline, CDR1 is SQVTM and CDR2 ANQGSEA. The CDR3 totals 13 residues. CDR3 bases: TGCAGCGTTGATTCAGGGGCAGGCTACGAGCAGTACTTC. It is translated as CSVDSGAGYEQYF.

This clone appeared once. The chain couples TRBV5-6 to TRBJ2-3; 12 bases are shared with TRBD2. After removal of 2 bases from V and 4 bases from J, the junction contained 14 bases not matched to a gene. The germline V gene encodes CDR1 SGHDT and CDR2 YYEEEE. CDR3 length equals 19 residues. CDR3 loop: CASSLGELRLAGVADTQYF. The CDR3 DNA sequence: TGTGCCAGCAGCTTAGGTGAACTGCGACTAGCGGGAGTGGCAGATACGCAGTATTTT.

The gene calls are TRBV6-1 and TRBJ2-7, with 7 bases lining up with TRBD2. The length of the CDR3 is 13 residues. Unmatched junction bases numbered 14, after V lost 6 bases and J lost 12 bases. The germline V gene encodes CDR1 MNHNS and CDR2 SASEGT. The DNA for the CDR3 is TGTGCCAGCAGCCCAAGTGGGACTCCTAGCGGGTACTTC. Protein sequence: CASSPSGTPSGYF.

The V and J genes are TRBV4-2 and TRBJ1-2; 8 positions match TRBD1. The germline CDR1 and CDR2 sequences are LGHNA and YNFKEQ. This CDR3 spans 14 amino acids. V was pared by 1 base and J by 6 bases, with 4 bases of the junction left unmatched. CDR3 in amino acids: CASSQVQGADGYTF. The CDR3 coding sequence is TGTGCCAGCAGCCAAGTTCAGGGGGCGGATGGCTACACCTTC.

This clone was seen many times. The chain is built from TRBV30 and TRBJ2-7; 11 nucleotides match TRBD1. This CDR3 comprises 15 residues. From germline, CDR1 is GTSNPN and CDR2 SVGIG (reference sequence). After removal of 2 bases from V and 2 bases from J, the junction contained 5 bases not matched to a gene. The CDR3 region has the DNA TGTGCCTGGAGTAATGGGACAGGGGGGCCCTACGAGCAGTACTTC. Translating it yields CAWSNGTGGPYEQYF.

This chain joins TRBV28 and TRBJ1-1, with TRBD1 matching 7 bases. After removal of 3 bases from V and 5 bases from J, the junction contained 12 bases not matched to a gene. Germline CDR1 and CDR2: MDHEN and SYDVKM. The CDR3 covers 16 residues. CDR3 DNA: TGTGCCAGCAGTTTCCTTACACAGGGGTTGAGGACTGAAGCTTTCTTT. Translated: CASSFLTQGLRTEAFF.

The chain links TRBV21-1 to TRBJ2-7; the table's D call of TRBD1 was not tested on the DNA. TRBV21-1 constitutes a pseudogene. The CDR3 consists of 14 residues. The CDR3 loop is CASSKLSTDYEQYF. The CDR3 region has the DNA TGTGCCAGCAGCAAATTGTCGACAGATTACGAGCAGTACTTC.

This rearrangement joins TRBV9 to TRBJ2-5; D is perhaps TRBD1 (6 bases). CDR3 length: 17 residues. CDR1 is SGDLS and CDR2 is YYNGEE in the germline V gene. Trimming removed 1 base at V and 1 base at J, with 17 bases between. The CDR3 DNA reads as TGTGCCAGCAGCGTATCCCCGAGGACAGAATCCCAAGAGACCCAGTACTTC. This codes for CASSVSPRTESQETQYF.